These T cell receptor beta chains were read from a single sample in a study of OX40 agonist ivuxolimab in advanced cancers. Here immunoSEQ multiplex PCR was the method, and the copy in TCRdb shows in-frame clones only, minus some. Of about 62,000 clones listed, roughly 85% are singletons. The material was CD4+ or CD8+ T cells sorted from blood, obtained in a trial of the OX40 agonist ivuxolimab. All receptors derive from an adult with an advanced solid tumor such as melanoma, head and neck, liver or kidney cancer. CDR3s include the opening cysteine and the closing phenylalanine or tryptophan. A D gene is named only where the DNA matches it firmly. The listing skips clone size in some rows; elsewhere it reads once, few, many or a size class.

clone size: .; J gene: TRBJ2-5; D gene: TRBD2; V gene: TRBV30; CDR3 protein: CAWSVLLTSGGARETQYF; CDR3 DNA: TGTGCCTGGAGTGTACTTTTGACTAGCGGGGGAGCCCGGGAGACCCAGTACTTC
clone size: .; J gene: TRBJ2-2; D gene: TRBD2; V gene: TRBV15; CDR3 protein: CATSSTWRGDTGELFF; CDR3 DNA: TGTGCCACCAGCAGTACTTGGCGGGGGGACACCGGGGAGCTGTTTTTT
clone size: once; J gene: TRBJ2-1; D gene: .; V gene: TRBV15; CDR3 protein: CATRAGQSYNEQFF; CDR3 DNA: TGTGCCACCCGGGCGGGACAATCCTACAATGAGCAGTTCTTC
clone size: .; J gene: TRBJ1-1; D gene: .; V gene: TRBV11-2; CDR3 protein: CASSSSLMNTEAFF; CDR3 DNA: TGTGCCAGCAGCAGCAGTCTCATGAACACTGAAGCTTTCTTT
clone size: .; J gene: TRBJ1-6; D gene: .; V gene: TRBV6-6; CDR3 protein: CASSYVGNNSPLHF; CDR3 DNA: TGTGCCAGCAGTTACGTGGGAAATAATTCACCCCTCCACTTT
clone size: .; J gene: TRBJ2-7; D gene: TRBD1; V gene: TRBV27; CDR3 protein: CASSFRGSYEQYF; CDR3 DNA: TGTGCCAGCAGTTTCAGGGGGTCCTACGAGCAGTACTTC
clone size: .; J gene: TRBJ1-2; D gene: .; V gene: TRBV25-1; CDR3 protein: CASSDGDVGGYTF; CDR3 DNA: TGTGCCAGCAGTGACGGTGATGTTGGTGGCTACACCTTC
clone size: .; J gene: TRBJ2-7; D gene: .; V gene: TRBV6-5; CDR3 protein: CASSPGGSHEQYF; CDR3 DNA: TGTGCCAGCAGTCCCGGGGGATCCCACGAGCAGTACTTC
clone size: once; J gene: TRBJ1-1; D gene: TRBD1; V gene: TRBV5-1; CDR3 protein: CASSLYSQGTEAFF; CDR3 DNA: TGCGCCAGCAGCTTATACTCACAGGGGACTGAAGCTTTCTTT
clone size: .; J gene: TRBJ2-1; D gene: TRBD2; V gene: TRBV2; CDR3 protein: CASSRGGLAGPNEQFF; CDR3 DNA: TGTGCCAGCAGTCGGGGGGGACTAGCGGGACCTAATGAGCAGTTCTTC
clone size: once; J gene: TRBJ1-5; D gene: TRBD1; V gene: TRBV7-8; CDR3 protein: CASSPRDRGGSNQPQHF; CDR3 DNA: TGTGCCAGCAGCCCCCGGGACAGGGGTGGTAGCAATCAGCCCCAGCATTTT
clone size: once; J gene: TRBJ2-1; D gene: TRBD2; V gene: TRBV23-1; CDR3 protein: CASSQSGLAGYNEQFF; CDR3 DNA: TGCGCCAGCAGTCAATCGGGACTAGCGGGTTACAATGAGCAGTTCTTC
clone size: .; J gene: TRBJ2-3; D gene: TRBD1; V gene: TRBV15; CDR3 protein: CATSRARGLAIDTQYF; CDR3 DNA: TGTGCCACCAGCAGAGCCAGGGGGCTAGCGATAGATACGCAGTATTTT
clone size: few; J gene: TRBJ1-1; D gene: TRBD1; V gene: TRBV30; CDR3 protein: CAWRGTGSNTEAFF; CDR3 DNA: TGTGCCTGGAGGGGGACAGGCTCGAACACTGAAGCTTTCTTT
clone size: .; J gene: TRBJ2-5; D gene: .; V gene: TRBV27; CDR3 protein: CASSLREGETQYF; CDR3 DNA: TGTGCCAGCAGTCTCAGGGAAGGAGAGACCCAGTACTTC
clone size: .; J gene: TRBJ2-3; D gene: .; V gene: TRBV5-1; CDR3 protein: CASSLAPGQEDTQYF; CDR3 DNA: TGCGCCAGCAGCTTGGCCCCGGGGCAGGAAGATACGCAGTATTTT
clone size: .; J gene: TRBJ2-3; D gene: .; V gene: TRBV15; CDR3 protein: CATSRDIPDTQYF; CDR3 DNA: TGTGCCACCAGCAGAGATATCCCAGATACGCAGTATTTT
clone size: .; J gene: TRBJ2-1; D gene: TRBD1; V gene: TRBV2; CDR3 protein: CASSERDRGKNEQFF; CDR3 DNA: TGTGCCAGCAGTGAAAGGGACAGGGGAAAAAATGAGCAGTTCTTC
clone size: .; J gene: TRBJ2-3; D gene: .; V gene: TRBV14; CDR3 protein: CASSPRTATDTQYF; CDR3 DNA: TGTGCCAGCAGCCCGCGGACAGCCACAGATACGCAGTATTTT
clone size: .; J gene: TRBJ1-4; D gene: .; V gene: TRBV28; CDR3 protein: CASSSTWDEKLFF; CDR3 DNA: TGTGCCAGCAGTTCCACCTGGGATGAAAAACTGTTTTTT
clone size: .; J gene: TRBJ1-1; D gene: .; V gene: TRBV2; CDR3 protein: CASSEVSEAFF; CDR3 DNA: TGTGCCAGCAGTGAAGTCAGTGAAGCTTTCTTT
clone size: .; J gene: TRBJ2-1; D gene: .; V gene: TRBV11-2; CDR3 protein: CASSQGPSGAGVNEQFF; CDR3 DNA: TGTGCCAGCAGCCAGGGACCGTCGGGAGCTGGAGTCAATGAGCAGTTCTTC
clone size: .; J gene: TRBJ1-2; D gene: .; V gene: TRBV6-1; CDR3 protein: CASRELFYRASDGYTF; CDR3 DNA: TGTGCCAGCAGAGAACTCTTTTACCGGGCCTCGGATGGCTACACCTTC
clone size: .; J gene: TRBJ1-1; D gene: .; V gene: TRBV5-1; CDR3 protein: CASSLGSVNTEAFF; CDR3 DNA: TGCGCCAGCAGCTTGGGGTCGGTGAACACTGAAGCTTTCTTT
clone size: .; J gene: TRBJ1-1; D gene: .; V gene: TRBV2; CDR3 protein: CAVKDGREFTAFF; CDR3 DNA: TGTGCCGTCAAAGATGGGCGCGAGTTTACGGCTTTCTTT
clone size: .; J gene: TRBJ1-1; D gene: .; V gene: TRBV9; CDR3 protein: CASSLRGTNTEAFF; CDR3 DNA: TGTGCCAGCAGCCTTCGGGGGACGAACACTGAAGCTTTCTTT
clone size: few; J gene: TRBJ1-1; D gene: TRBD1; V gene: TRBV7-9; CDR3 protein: CAFVAGGGLAFF; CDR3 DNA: TGTGCCTTCGTGGCAGGGGGCGGATTGGCTTTCTTT
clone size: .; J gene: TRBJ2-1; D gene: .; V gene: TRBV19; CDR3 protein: CASRHRELYNEQFF; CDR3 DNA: TGTGCCAGTAGGCATCGAGAGCTCTACAATGAGCAGTTCTTC
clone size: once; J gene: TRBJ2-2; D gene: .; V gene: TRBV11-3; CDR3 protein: CASSFSMWGTGELFF; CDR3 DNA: TGTGCCAGCAGCTTTAGTATGTGGGGCACCGGGGAGCTGTTTTTT
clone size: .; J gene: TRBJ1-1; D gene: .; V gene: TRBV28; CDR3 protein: CASSLRVGGLFF; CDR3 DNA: TGTGCCAGCAGTTTAAGAGTAGGAGGTCTTTTCTTT
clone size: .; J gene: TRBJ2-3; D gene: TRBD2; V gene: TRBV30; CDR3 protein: CAWTSGNTDTQYF; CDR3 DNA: TGTGCCTGGACTAGCGGGAACACAGATACGCAGTATTTT
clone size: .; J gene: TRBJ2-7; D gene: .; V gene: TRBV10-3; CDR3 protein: CAISEGGGSYEQYF; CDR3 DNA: TGTGCCATCAGTGAGGGGGGTGGCTCCTACGAGCAGTACTTC